These 7 T cell receptor beta chains were all obtained from the same sample, sequenced in a study of cytomegalovirus exposure and HLA in healthy donors. In the PCR, 60 Vbeta and 13 Jbeta primers were used. TCRdb keeps only in-frame clones here, not all; method: immunoSEQ multiplex PCR. The repertoire table contains under 100,000 clones. Sequencing was carried out using PBMCs. Receptors originate from a man aged 25 to 40 in good health and CMV-seronegative.

The CDR3 here is CASSIGAGGDYGYTF. CDR3 bases: TGTGCCAGTAGTATAGGCGCAGGCGGGGACTATGGCTACACCTTC. This rearrangement joins TRBV19 to TRBJ1-2; the D is unclear. The V end lost 1 base, the J end lost 3 bases, and 12 bases lay between the germline ends. Germline values: CDR1 LNHDA, CDR2 SQIVND (reference sequence). The CDR3 extends over 15 amino acids.

The chain uses TRBV5-6 and TRBJ1-5; 9 bases map to TRBD1. CDR1 SGHDT and CDR2 YYEEEE come from the germline V gene. The CDR3 sequence is 15 residues long. V lost 3 bases, J lost 7 bases, and 8 bases stayed unmatched. The CDR3 is CASSSGTGNNQPQHF. CDR3 coding DNA: TGTGCCAGCAGCTCCGGGACAGGGAACAACCAGCCCCAGCATTTT.

V is TRBV4-3 and J is TRBJ2-1, with 12 nucleotides matching TRBD1. The CDR3 loop spans 18 amino acids. V lost 0 bases to trimming and J lost 3 bases; unmatched junction nucleotides: 6. In germline, CDR1 is LGHNA, CDR2 YSLEER. This CDR3 is CASSQDPGQGAVYNEQFF. The CDR3 DNA is TGCGCCAGCAGCCAAGATCCGGGACAGGGGGCGGTCTACAATGAGCAGTTCTTC.

The V gene is TRBV7-2, the J gene TRBJ1-2; the D gene is possibly TRBD1 (6 bases). Trimming pared 5 bases from V and 5 bases from J, leaving 24 bases between. In germline, CDR1 is SGHTA, CDR2 FQGNSA. This CDR3 region has 17 residues. This chain's CDR3 is CASSPDPQGVGPYGYTF. CDR3 sequence (DNA): TGTGCCAGCAGCCCCGACCCACAGGGAGTAGGCCCTTATGGCTACACCTTC.

The chain combines TRBV11-3 with TRBJ1-4; no clear D gene. Germline V CDR1 and CDR2: SGHNT, YENEEA. CDR3 length: 14 residues. Trimming stripped 3 bases from V and 5 bases from J, with 10 bases between. CDR3 in amino acids: CASSFTVGNEKLFF. CDR3 sequence (DNA): TGTGCCAGCAGCTTTACAGTTGGGAATGAAAAACTGTTTTTT.

A note on this clone: The germline gene is not matched at one end of the junction; a read error may be the cause. The chain combines TRBV6-4 with TRBJ2-3; 13 bases map to TRBD2. This CDR3 has 15 residues. Germline V gene sequence: CDR1 MRHNA, CDR2 SNTAGT. DNA for the CDR3: TGTGCCAGCGCACGGACTAGCGGGAGCACCGATACGCAGTATTTT. This encodes CASARTSGSTDTQYF.

This chain joins TRBV6-5 and TRBJ2-7, with TRBD1 matching over 9 bases. There are 14 residues in the CDR3. The J segment lost 5 bases and the V segment lost 2 bases, leaving 4 bases of the junction unmatched. CDR1 and CDR2 (germline): MNHEY, SVGAGI. The DNA of the CDR3 is TGTGCCAGCAGTTACGGACAGGGGAGGAACGAGCAGTACTTC. Translated, it gives CASSYGQGRNEQYF.